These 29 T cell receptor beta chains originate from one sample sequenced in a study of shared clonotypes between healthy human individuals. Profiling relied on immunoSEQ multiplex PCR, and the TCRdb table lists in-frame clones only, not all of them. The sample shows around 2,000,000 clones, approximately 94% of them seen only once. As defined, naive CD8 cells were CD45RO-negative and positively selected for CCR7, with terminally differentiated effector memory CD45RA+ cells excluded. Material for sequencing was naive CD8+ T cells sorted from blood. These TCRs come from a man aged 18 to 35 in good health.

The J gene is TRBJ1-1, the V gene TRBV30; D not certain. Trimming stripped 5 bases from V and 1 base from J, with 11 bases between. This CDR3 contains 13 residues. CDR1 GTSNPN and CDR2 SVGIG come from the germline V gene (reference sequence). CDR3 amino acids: CAWVGGRNTEAFF. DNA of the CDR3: TGTGCCTGGGTGGGAGGGAGGAACACTGAAGCTTTCTTT. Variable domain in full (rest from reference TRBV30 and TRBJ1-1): SQTIHQWPATLVQPVGSPLSLECTVEGTSNPNLYWYRQAAGRGLQLLFYSVGIGQISSEVPQNLSASRPQDRQFILSSKKLLLSDSGFYLCAWVGGRNTEAFFGQGTRLTVV.

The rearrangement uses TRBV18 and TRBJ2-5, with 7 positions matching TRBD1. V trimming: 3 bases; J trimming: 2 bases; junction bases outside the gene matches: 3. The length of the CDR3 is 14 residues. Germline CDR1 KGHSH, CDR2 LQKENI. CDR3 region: CASSPDRLQETQYF. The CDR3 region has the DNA TGTGCCAGCTCACCGGACAGGTTGCAAGAGACCCAGTACTTC. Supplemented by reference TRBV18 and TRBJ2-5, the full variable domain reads NAGVMQNPRHLVRRRGQEARLRCSPMKGHSHVYWYRQLPEEGLKFMVYLQKENIIDESGMPKERFSAEFPKEGPSILRIQQVVRGDSAAYFCASSPDRLQETQYFGPGTRLLVL.

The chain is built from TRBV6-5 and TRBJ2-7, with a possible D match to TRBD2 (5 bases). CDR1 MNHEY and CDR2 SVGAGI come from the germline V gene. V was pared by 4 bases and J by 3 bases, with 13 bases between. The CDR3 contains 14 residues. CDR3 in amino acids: CASSFGMVDYEQYF. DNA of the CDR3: TGTGCCAGCAGTTTCGGGATGGTTGACTACGAGCAGTACTTC.

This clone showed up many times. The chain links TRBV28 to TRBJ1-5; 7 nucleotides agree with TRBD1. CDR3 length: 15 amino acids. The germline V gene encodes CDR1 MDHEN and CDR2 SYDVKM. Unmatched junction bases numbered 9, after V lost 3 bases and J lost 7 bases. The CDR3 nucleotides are TGTGCCAGCAGTTTTTTAGGACAGGATCGACAGCCCCAGCATTTT. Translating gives CASSFLGQDRQPQHF.

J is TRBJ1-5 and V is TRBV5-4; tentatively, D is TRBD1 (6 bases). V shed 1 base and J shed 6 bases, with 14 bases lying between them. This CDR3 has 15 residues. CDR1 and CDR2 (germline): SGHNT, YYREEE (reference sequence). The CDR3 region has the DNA TGTGCCAGCAGCTTGTTTCCAGGGGATGTTCAGCCCCAGCATTTT. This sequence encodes CASSLFPGDVQPQHF.

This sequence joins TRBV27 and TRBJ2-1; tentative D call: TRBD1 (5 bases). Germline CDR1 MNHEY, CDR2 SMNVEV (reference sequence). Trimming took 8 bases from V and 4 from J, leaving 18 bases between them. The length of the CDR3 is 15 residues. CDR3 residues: CASGASPIDYNEQFF. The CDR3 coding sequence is TGTGCCAGCGGGGCCTCTCCTATTGATTACAATGAGCAGTTCTTC.

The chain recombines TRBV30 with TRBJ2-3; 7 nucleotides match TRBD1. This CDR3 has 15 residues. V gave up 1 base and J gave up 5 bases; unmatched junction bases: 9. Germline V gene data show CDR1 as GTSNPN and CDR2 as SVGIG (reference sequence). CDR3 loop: CAWSAQGMVGDTQYF. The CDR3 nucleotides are TGTGCCTGGAGTGCACAGGGGATGGTAGGAGATACGCAGTATTTT.

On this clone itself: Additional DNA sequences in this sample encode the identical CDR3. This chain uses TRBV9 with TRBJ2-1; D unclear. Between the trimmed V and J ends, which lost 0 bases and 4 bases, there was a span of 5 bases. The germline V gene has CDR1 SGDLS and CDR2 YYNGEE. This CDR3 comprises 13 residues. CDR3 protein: CASSVGHYNEQFF. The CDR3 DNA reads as TGTGCCAGCAGCGTAGGCCATTACAATGAGCAGTTCTTC.

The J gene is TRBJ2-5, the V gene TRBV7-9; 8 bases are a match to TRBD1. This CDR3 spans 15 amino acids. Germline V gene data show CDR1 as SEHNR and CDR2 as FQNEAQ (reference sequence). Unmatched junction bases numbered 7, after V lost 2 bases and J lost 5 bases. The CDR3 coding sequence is TGTGCCAGCAGCTTAAACGGACAGGGCGGGGAGACCCAGTACTTC. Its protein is CASSLNGQGGETQYF.

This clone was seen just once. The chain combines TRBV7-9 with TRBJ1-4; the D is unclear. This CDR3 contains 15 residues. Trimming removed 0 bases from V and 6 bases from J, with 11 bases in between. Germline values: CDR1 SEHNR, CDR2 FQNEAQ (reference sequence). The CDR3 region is CASSLAVGYDEKLFF. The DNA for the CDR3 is TGTGCCAGCAGCTTAGCCGTAGGGTATGATGAAAAACTGTTTTTT.

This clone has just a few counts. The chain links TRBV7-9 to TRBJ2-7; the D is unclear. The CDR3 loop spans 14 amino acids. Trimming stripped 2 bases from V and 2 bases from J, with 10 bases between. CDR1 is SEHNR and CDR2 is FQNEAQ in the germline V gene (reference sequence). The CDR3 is CASSLSEATYEQYF. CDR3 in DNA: TGTGCCAGCAGCTTAAGTGAGGCTACCTACGAGCAGTACTTC.

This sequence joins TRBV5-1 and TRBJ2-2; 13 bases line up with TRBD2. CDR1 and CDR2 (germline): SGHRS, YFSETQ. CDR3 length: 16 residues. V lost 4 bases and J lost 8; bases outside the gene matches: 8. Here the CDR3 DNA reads TGCGCCAGCAGCGATACTAGCGGGAGGGCCATGGGGGAGCTGTTTTTT. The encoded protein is CASSDTSGRAMGELFF.

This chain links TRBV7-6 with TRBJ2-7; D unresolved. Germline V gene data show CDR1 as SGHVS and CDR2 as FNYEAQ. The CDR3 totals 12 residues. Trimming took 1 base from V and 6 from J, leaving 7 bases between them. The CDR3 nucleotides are TGTGCCAGCAGCTTAGGCGACGGCGAGCAGTACTTC. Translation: CASSLGDGEQYF.

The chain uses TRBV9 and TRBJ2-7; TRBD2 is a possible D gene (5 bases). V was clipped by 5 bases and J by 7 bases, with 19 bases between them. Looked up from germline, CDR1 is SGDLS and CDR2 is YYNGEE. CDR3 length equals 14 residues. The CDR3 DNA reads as TGTGCCAGCAGTGAATCGGACGGGGATCGGGAGCAGTACTTC. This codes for CASSESDGDREQYF.

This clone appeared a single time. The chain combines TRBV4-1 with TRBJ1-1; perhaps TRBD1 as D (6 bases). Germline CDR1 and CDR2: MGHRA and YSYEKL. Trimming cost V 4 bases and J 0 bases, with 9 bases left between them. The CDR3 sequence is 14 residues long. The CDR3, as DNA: TGCGCCAGCAGCCCGCAGGGGATGAACACTGAAGCTTTCTTT. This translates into CASSPQGMNTEAFF.

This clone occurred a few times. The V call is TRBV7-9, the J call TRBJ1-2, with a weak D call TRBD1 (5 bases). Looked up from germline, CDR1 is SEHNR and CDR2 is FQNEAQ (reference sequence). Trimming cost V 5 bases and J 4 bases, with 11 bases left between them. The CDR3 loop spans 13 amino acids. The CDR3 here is CASSTQGFYGYTF. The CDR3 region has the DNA TGTGCCAGCAGCACCCAGGGTTTCTATGGCTACACCTTC.

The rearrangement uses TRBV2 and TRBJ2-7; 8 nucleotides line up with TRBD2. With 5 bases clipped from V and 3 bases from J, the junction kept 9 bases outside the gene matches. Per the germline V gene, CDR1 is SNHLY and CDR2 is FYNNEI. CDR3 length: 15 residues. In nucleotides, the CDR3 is TGTGCCAGCAGTTGGCCCCAGGGGACTAGCTACGAGCAGTACTTC. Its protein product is CASSWPQGTSYEQYF. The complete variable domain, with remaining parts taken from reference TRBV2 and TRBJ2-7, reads EPEVTQTPSHQVTQMGQEVILRCVPISNHLYFYWYRQILGQKVEFLVSFYNNEISEKSEIFDDQFSVERPDGSNFTLKIRSTKLEDSAMYFCASSWPQGTSYEQYFGPGTRLTVT.

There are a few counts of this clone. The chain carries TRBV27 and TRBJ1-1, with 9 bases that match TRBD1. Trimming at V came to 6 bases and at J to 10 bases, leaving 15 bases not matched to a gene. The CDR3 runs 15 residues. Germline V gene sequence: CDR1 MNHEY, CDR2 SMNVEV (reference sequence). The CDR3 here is CASRRNWDRAYLAFF. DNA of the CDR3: TGTGCCAGCAGACGAAATTGGGACAGGGCATATCTAGCTTTCTTT.

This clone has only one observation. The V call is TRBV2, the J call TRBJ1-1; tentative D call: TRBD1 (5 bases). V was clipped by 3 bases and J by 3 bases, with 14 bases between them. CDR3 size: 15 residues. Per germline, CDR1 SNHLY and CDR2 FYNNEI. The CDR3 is CASSDEGDADTEAFF. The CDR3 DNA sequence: TGTGCCAGCAGTGACGAAGGGGATGCAGACACTGAAGCTTTCTTT. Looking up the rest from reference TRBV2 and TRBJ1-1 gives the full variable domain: EPEVTQTPSHQVTQMGQEVILRCVPISNHLYFYWYRQILGQKVEFLVSFYNNEISEKSEIFDDQFSVERPDGSNFTLKIRSTKLEDSAMYFCASSDEGDADTEAFFGQGTRLTVV.

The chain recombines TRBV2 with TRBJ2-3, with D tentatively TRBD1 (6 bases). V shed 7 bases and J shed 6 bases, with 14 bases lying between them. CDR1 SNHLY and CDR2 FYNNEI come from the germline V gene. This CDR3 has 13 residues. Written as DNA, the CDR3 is TGTGCCAGCACCGAGGGGGAGAGGGATACGCAGTATTTT. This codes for CASTEGERDTQYF.

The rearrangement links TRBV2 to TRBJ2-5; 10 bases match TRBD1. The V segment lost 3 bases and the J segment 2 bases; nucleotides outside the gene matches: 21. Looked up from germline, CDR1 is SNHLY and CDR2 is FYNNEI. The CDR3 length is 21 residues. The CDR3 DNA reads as TGTGCCAGCAGTGATCTTGGTGGGGACAGGGGTAAGTCACCCCTTCAAGAGACCCAGTACTTC. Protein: CASSDLGGDRGKSPLQETQYF.

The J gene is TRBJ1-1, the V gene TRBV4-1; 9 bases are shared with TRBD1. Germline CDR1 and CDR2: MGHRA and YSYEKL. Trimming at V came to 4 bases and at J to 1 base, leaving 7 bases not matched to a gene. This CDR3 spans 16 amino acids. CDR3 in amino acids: CASSRDWTGENTEAFF. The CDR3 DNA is TGCGCCAGCAGCCGAGATTGGACAGGGGAGAACACTGAAGCTTTCTTT.

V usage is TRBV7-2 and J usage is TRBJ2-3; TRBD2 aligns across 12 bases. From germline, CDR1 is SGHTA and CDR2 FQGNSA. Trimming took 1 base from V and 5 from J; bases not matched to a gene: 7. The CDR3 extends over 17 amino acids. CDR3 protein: CASSLELAGGGVDTQYF. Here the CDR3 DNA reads TGTGCCAGCAGCTTAGAACTAGCGGGGGGAGGGGTAGATACGCAGTATTTT.

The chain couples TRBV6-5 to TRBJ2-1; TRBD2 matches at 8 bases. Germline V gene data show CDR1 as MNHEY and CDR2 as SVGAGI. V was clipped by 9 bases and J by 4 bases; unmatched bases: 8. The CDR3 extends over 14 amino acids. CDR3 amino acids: CASSAGGRYNEQFF. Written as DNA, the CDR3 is TGTGCCAGTTCTGCGGGAGGACGGTACAATGAGCAGTTCTTC.

CDR3 coding DNA: TGCAGCGCCATCCGTTCCCAGGGCGGAGGATACGAGCAGTACTTC. Translated, it gives CSAIRSQGGGYEQYF. The rearrangement uses TRBV29-1 and TRBJ2-7; tentatively, D is TRBD1 or TRBD2 (5 bases each). The CDR3 extends over 15 amino acids. Trimming left V 7 bases short and J 4 bases short, with 23 bases between. Germline lookup yields CDR1 SQVTM and CDR2 ANQGSEA.

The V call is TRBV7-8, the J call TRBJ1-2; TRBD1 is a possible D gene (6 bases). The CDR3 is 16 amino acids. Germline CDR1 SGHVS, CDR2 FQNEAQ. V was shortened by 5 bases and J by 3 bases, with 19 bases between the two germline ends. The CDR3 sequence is CASSPWDTDLDYGYTF. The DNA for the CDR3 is TGTGCCAGCAGCCCCTGGGACACCGACTTGGACTATGGCTACACCTTC. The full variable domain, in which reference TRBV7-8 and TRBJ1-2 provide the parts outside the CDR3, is GAGVSQSPRYKVAKRGQDVALRCDPISGHVSLFWYQQALGQGPEFLTYFQNEAQLDKSGLPSDRFFAERPEGSVSTLKIQRTQQEDSAVYLCASSPWDTDLDYGYTFGSGTRLTVV.

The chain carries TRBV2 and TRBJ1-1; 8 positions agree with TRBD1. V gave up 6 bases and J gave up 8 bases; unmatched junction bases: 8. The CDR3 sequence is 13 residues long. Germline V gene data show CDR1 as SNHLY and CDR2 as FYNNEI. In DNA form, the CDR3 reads TGTGCCAGCAGCACAACCTGGGACAGGGAAGCTTTCTTT. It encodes CASSTTWDREAFF.

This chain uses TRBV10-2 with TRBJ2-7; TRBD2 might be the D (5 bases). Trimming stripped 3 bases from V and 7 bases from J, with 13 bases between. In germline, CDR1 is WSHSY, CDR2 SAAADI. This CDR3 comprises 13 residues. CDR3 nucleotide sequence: TGCGCCAGCAGTGACTATTCTACGGGGGAGCAGTACTTC. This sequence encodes CASSDYSTGEQYF.

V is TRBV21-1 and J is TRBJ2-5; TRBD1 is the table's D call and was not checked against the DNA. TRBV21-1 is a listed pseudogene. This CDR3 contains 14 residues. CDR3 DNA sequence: TGTGCCAGCACTAAGGGGAAGTCCCAAGAGACCCAGTACTTC. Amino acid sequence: CASTKGKSQETQYF.